This T cell receptor (beta chain) was profiled in a study of shared clonotypes between healthy human individuals (dated by TCRdb to 2018 to 2020). Background for the entire study: A couple of women and a few men aged 18 to 49 years were included in the cohort. Each donor's leukapheresis produced roughly between roughly 0.85 and 9 billion PBMCs. Libraries were prepared and TCR repertoires were sequenced by different laboratories using diverse techniques, in order to increase sequencing depth and limit assay-specific biases. To estimate repertoire size and how much clonotypes are shared between individuals, the study performed deep sequencing of blood TCR repertoires from a handful of healthy adults. For each donor, CD4 naive and CD4 memory were each run on three plates, CD8 naive on two plates, and CD8 memory on one plate. General study outcomes and caveats: Because the study included only a small number of donors, the genetic and exposure-history diversity represented was limited. Even with the large sequencing depth, rarefaction of the sorted-subset datasets indicated that sequencing was incomplete. Naive subsets generally had larger estimated clonotype richness than memory subsets. Compared with non-shared clonotypes, clonotypes shared by all four sorted-subset donors had higher generation probabilities. Around 5% of naive CD4, approximately 3.7% of naive CD8, about 2.1% of memory CD4, and approximately 0.4% of memory CD8 clonotypes were shared across several donors. Pairwise subsampling led to the expectation that sequencing depth would affect the degree of clonotype sharing among donors. Sampling was limited to blood, and TCR repertoires in tissue likely differ from TCR repertoires in blood.

Reading the germline V gene (reference sequence) gives CDR1 LNHDA and CDR2 SQIVND. The CDR3 spans 16 residues, from the cysteine through the phenylalanine. The DNA shown is the 48-base CDR3, in frame from base 1. Cut back by 7 bases and 7 bases, the V and J ends lie 25 bases apart. With respect to this clone: This receptor's antigen is unknown. Base qualities were left out, and no much larger clone turns up one base away.

Using the deep immunoSEQ assay, multiplex PCR amplified TCR CDR3 regions from genomic DNA. For each cell subset, the extracted genomic DNA was distributed evenly across all wells of several immunoSEQ 96-well plates, and each plate served as one replicate. For sorted subsets, 200 ng of genomic DNA, equivalent to 25,000 to 35,000 T cell genomes, went into each replicate PCR. Purified libraries were measured with a Qubit 3.0 fluorometer, size-checked on a Bioanalyzer 2100, and measured again with the KAPA Library Quantification kit. Every immunoSEQ 96-well plate was sequenced on a dedicated single-read 150-cycle Illumina NextSeq 550 flow cell. The authors' analysis ran thus. Because the immunoSEQ output held only junctional sequences and lacked quality scores, the filtering could not match the filtering applied to full-length reads. Sequences were annotated with PyIR, a Python wrapper for IgBLAST v1.9, using IMGT germline references to assign V/J genes and CDR3. Any read was removed if the V/J assignment was weak (E-value above 1e-6), the CDR3 was missing, or the read contained stop codons, out-of-frame junctions, or ambiguous translated residues. V3J clonotypes were defined as sequences sharing the same inferred V gene, J gene, and CDR3 amino acid sequence. The percentage overlap between two repertoires was calculated by dividing the number of shared unique clonotypes by the size of the smaller repertoire. Three approaches were used to assess repertoire richness: RTK rarefaction, the Chao1 estimator, and Recon v2.1 estimates of unobserved clonotypes. OLGA was used to compute generation probabilities for all TCRbeta clonotypes that the gDNA method yielded from several donors. Imported from immuneACCESS, the table was reduced by TCRdb to in-frame sequences with V and J called. These copies leave out some clones; in studies compared against another copy, an unresolved V gene accounts for under half, and the cause of the remainder is not known. V and J calls and clone size are those listed in that table; D and trimming were worked out from the DNA. For this sample the table gives roughly 650,000 clones, of which about 97% were detected only once. Roughly 0.05% of the sample lies in the top ten.

The donors were healthy, HIV-negative adults with no recently reported acute infections or vaccinations. Every donor was a Caucasian adult living in Nashville, Tennessee, USA. CD4+ T cells were enriched through magnetic negative selection, after which naive cells were positively selected on CD45RA and the remaining negative fraction served as the memory subset. Blood was obtained by leukapheresis, after which PBMCs were separated by Ficoll-Histopaque density gradient centrifugation and cryopreserved in liquid nitrogen vapor phase. Purity and quantity of every magnetically sorted T cell population were checked by analytical flow cytometry. From each sorted fraction, genomic DNA was isolated and quantified by UV absorbance on a Nanodrop 2000c.

Here the chain combines TRBV19 and TRBJ1-2; a tentative D match to TRBD1 spans 5 bases. The sample comprised naive CD4+ T cells sorted from blood. The label giving this sample's cell subset or site can be read as: CD45RA+ positively selected. The receptor comes from a young woman in good health. This receptor carries the CDR3 CASTSLGQGKGGGYTF. The DNA sequence follows: TGTGCCAGTACCTCCCTAGGGCAGGGTAAAGGCGGTGGCTACACCTTC.